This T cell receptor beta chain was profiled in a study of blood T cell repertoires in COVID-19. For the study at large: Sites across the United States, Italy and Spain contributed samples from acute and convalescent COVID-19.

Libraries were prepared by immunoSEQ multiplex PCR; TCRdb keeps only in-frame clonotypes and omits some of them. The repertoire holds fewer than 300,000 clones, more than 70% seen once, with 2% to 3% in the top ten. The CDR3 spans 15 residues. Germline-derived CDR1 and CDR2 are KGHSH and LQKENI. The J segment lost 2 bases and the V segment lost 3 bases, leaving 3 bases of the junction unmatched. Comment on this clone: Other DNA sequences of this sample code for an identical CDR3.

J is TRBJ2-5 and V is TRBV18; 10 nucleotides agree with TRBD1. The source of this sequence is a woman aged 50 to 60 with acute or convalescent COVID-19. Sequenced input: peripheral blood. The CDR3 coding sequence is TGTGCCAGCTCACCCGGGACAGGGGTTCAAGAGACCCAGTACTTC. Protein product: CASSPGTGVQETQYF. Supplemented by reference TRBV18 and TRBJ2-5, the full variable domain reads NAGVMQNPRHLVRRRGQEARLRCSPMKGHSHVYWYRQLPEEGLKFMVYLQKENIIDESGMPKERFSAEFPKEGPSILRIQQVVRGDSAAYFCASSPGTGVQETQYFGPGTRLLVL.